The next 30 T cell receptor beta chains were all read from a single sample in a study of T cell responses to AZD1222 COVID-19 vaccine (dated by TCRdb to about 2021). The library was obtained by the immunoSEQ multiplex PCR assay. The clones in this table, taken by TCRdb from immuneACCESS, are in-frame only. Not every clone is retained; where verified, under half of the shortfall comes from an unresolved V gene, and the cause of the rest is unknown. The sample table records about 150,000 clones; approximately 85% of these occur just once. In total, the top ten clones hold about 8% of the sample. Explained via the paper, the time point label denotes: baseline before first vaccination. This specimen consisted of peripheral blood, obtained on day 0 of AZD1222 vaccination. These receptor sequences come from an adult in good health.

This chain links TRBV5-1 with TRBJ2-5; D call uncertain. Trimming cost V 0 bases and J 3 bases, with 6 bases left between them. The CDR3 is 13 amino acids. The germline V gene has CDR1 SGHRS and CDR2 YFSETQ. The CDR3 DNA is TGCGCCAGCAGCTTGGGGACGGAAGAGACCCAGTACTTC. Translating it yields CASSLGTEETQYF.

CDR3: CSVEPGEGTEAFF. CDR3 coding DNA: TGCAGCGTTGAACCGGGAGAGGGCACTGAAGCTTTCTTT. V usage is TRBV29-1 and J usage is TRBJ1-1; D is undetermined. The ends were cut back, 2 bases at V and 4 bases at J, with 11 bases in the middle. The CDR3 runs 13 residues. The germline gives CDR1 SQVTM, CDR2 ANQGSEA.

The J gene is TRBJ2-3, the V gene TRBV10-3; no clear D gene. V dropped 3 bases and J dropped 4 bases, with 8 bases sitting between them. This CDR3 is 13 amino acids long. In germline, CDR1 is ENHRY, CDR2 SYGVKD. The CDR3 DNA follows: TGTGCCATCAGTGAAGGGCCCGCAGATACGCAGTATTTT. It yields the protein CAISEGPADTQYF.

This clone was observed a few times. V is TRBV3-1 (or the pseudogene TRBV3-2) and J is TRBJ1-2; 8 bases line up with TRBD1. The CDR3 has 17 residues. The junction had 11 bases not matched to a gene; V was cut back by 1 base and J by 4 bases. Germline lookup yields CDR1 LGHDT and CDR2 YNNKEL (reference sequence). The CDR3 sequence is CASSQARGRGPIYGYTF. Here the CDR3 DNA reads TGTGCCAGCAGCCAAGCTCGAGGCAGGGGGCCGATCTATGGCTACACCTTC.

This clone was counted between two and nine times. CDR3 bases: TGTGCCAGCAGCAGGGCCAACAATGAGCAGTTCTTC. Its protein is CASSRANNEQFF. The chain combines TRBV11-2 with TRBJ2-1; no definite D call. CDR3 length: 12 residues. V was pared by 5 bases and J by 5 bases, with 7 bases between. CDR1 is SGHAT and CDR2 is FQNNGV in the germline V gene.

The table lists this clone with a count of one. The CDR3: CASTVPRGGYTF. CDR3 nucleotide sequence: TGTGCCAGCACCGTCCCCAGGGGTGGCTACACCTTC. This sequence joins TRBV28 and TRBJ1-2; possibly TRBD1 for D (6 bases). This CDR3 region has 12 residues. The V gene's germline CDR1 is MDHEN and CDR2 SYDVKM. The V end was cut by 7 bases, the J end by 7 bases, with 13 bases between.

This clone turned up a few times. This chain uses TRBV10-2 with TRBJ2-7; no clear D gene. V was trimmed by 6 bases and J by 4 bases, leaving 16 bases between them. Germline CDR1 WSHSY, CDR2 SAAADI. This CDR3 comprises 14 residues. CDR3 loop: CASSQAGTLYEQYF. The DNA for the CDR3 is TGCGCCAGCAGCCAGGCAGGAACGTTGTACGAGCAGTACTTC.

The chain recombines TRBV5-1 with TRBJ1-1; D gene unclear. The CDR3 is made up of 13 amino acids. V was pared by 0 bases and J by 3 bases, with 6 bases between. Germline V CDR1 and CDR2: SGHRS, YFSETQ. CDR3 protein: CASSLGRDTEAFF. For the CDR3, the DNA is TGCGCCAGCAGCTTGGGTCGGGACACTGAAGCTTTCTTT.

The chain uses TRBV6-5 and TRBJ1-3; no firm D call. V was trimmed by 3 bases and J by 2 bases, leaving 11 bases between them. The germline CDR1 and CDR2 sequences are MNHEY and SVGAGI. CDR3 size: 15 residues. The CDR3 sequence: CASSYWDSPGNTIYF. Here the CDR3 DNA reads TGTGCCAGCAGTTATTGGGATAGCCCTGGAAACACCATATATTTT.

CDR3 in amino acids: CASSIESTGKAFF. In nucleotides, the CDR3 is TGTGCCAGTAGTATAGAGTCGACAGGGAAAGCTTTCTTT. The chain combines TRBV19 with TRBJ1-1; TRBD1 agrees at 7 bases. The CDR3 spans 13 residues. V was clipped by 0 bases and J by 9 bases; unmatched bases: 4. The V gene's germline CDR1 is LNHDA and CDR2 SQIVND (reference sequence).

This sequence joins TRBV2 and TRBJ2-7, with 10 bases aligning to TRBD1. CDR3 length: 14 residues. CDR1 is SNHLY and CDR2 is FYNNEI in the germline V gene. J lost 3 bases, V lost 6 bases, and 5 bases had no gene match. CDR3 protein: CASSRTGGVYEQYF. CDR3 DNA: TGTGCCAGCAGCAGGACAGGGGGAGTCTACGAGCAGTACTTC. Full variable domain (outside the CDR3, taken from reference TRBV2 and TRBJ2-7): EPEVTQTPSHQVTQMGQEVILRCVPISNHLYFYWYRQILGQKVEFLVSFYNNEISEKSEIFDDQFSVERPDGSNFTLKIRSTKLEDSAMYFCASSRTGGVYEQYFGPGTRLTVT.

The chain combines TRBV9 with TRBJ2-1; D perhaps matches TRBD2 (5 bases). Trimming removed 0 bases from V and 9 bases from J, with 10 bases in between. The CDR3 loop spans 13 amino acids. CDR1 and CDR2 from the germline V gene are SGDLS and YYNGEE. The CDR3 loop is CASSVVVDSEQFF. CDR3 bases: TGTGCCAGCAGCGTAGTCGTGGACTCTGAGCAGTTCTTC.

The chain recombines TRBV10-3 with TRBJ1-2; 10 positions agree with TRBD1. V trimming: 3 bases; J trimming: 4 bases; junction bases outside the gene matches: 11. CDR1 is ENHRY and CDR2 is SYGVKD in the germline V gene. This CDR3 is built from 17 residues. For the CDR3, the DNA is TGTGCCATCAGTGATCCGGGACAGGGGTCCCCCTCCTATGGCTACACCTTC. It yields the protein CAISDPGQGSPSYGYTF.

In regard to this clone: Other DNA sequences in this sample translate to the same CDR3. The V call is TRBV5-1, the J call TRBJ2-1; 7 positions agree with TRBD2. This CDR3 is built from 15 residues. Looked up from germline, CDR1 is SGHRS and CDR2 is YFSETQ. V gave up 0 bases and J gave up 3 bases; unmatched junction bases: 3. The CDR3 DNA sequence: TGCGCCAGCAGCTTGGAACTAGCGAGCTACAATGAGCAGTTCTTC. Translating it yields CASSLELASYNEQFF.

J is TRBJ1-4 and V is TRBV28, with D possibly TRBD1 on 5 matching bases. Germline V gene lookup returns CDR1 MDHEN and CDR2 SYDVKM. Trimming pared 6 bases from V and 3 bases from J, leaving 11 bases between. The CDR3 extends over 14 amino acids. The CDR3 here is CASRDPGPNEKLFF. In DNA form, the CDR3 reads TGTGCCAGCAGGGATCCGGGGCCTAATGAAAAACTGTTTTTT. The full variable domain, its missing parts supplied by reference TRBV28 and TRBJ1-4, is DVKVTQSSRYLVKRTGEKVFLECVQDMDHENMFWYRQDPGLGLRLIYFSYDVKMKEKGDIPEGYSVSREKKERFSLILESASTNQTSMYLCASRDPGPNEKLFFGSGTQLSVL.

The V call is TRBV30, the J call TRBJ1-4; D is unresolved. V lost 3 bases to trimming and J lost 8 bases, with 13 bases between them. Germline CDR1 is GTSNPN and CDR2 is SVGIG (reference sequence). The CDR3 is 13 amino acids. The CDR3 here is CAWSRPAAEKLFF. CDR3 in DNA: TGTGCCTGGAGCCGGCCGGCAGCCGAAAAACTGTTTTTT.

The chain joins TRBV7-9 to TRBJ2-7; D is possibly TRBD1 or TRBD2 (5 bases each). This CDR3 has 13 residues. Trimming pared 4 bases from V and 7 bases from J, leaving 14 bases between. Germline assignment: CDR1 SEHNR and CDR2 FQNEAQ (reference sequence). DNA of the CDR3: TGTGCCAGCAGCTACCGGGGCTCGGGTGAGCAGTACTTC. It translates to CASSYRGSGEQYF.

The chain recombines TRBV19 with TRBJ1-1; D is perhaps TRBD1 (5 bases). In germline, CDR1 is LNHDA, CDR2 SQIVND (reference sequence). The V end was cut by 7 bases, the J end by 11 bases, with 20 bases between. The CDR3 sequence is 13 residues long. The CDR3 DNA reads as TGTGCCAGTAACCCCTCGGGGGAGTCATTGGCTTTCTTT. Translation gives CASNPSGESLAFF.

The V and J genes are TRBV30 and TRBJ1-1; 7 bases match TRBD1. Germline V gene lookup returns CDR1 GTSNPN and CDR2 SVGIG (reference sequence). The junction had 3 bases not matched to a gene; V was cut back by 1 base and J by 4 bases. The CDR3 is 13 amino acids. The CDR3 nucleotides read TGTGCCTGGAGTGATGCAGGGGGCACTGAAGCTTTCTTT. Amino acid sequence: CAWSDAGGTEAFF.

The gene calls are TRBV5-1 and TRBJ1-6; D is perhaps TRBD1 (6 bases). Looked up from germline, CDR1 is SGHRS and CDR2 is YFSETQ. V lost 4 bases, J lost 9 bases, and 20 bases lay in between. The CDR3 extends over 16 amino acids. CDR3 protein: CASSAGQRSGASPLHF. CDR3 coding DNA: TGCGCCAGCAGCGCCGGACAGCGTTCGGGAGCTTCACCCCTCCACTTT.

This rearrangement joins TRBV27 to TRBJ1-1, with D tentatively TRBD1 (5 bases). This CDR3 has 15 residues. The germline V gene encodes CDR1 MNHEY and CDR2 SMNVEV (reference sequence). V shed 2 bases and J shed 0 bases, with 10 bases lying between them. Here the CDR3 DNA reads TGTGCCAGCAGTTTAGTGAGGGGTATGAACACTGAAGCTTTCTTT. It yields the protein CASSLVRGMNTEAFF.

The genes are TRBV30 and TRBJ1-5; D unclear. The V gene's germline CDR1 is GTSNPN and CDR2 SVGIG (reference sequence). V was pared by 2 bases and J by 5 bases, with 10 bases between. The CDR3 is made up of 13 amino acids. CDR3 DNA: TGTGCCTGGAGTACTGTCGGAGATCAGCCCCAGCATTTT. Translating it yields CAWSTVGDQPQHF.

This clone was seen a few times. The chain links TRBV11-3 to TRBJ2-1; tentatively, D is TRBD2 (6 bases). Trimming took off 1 base at V and 5 bases at J, with 12 bases between the two ends. The CDR3 totals 15 residues. Per the germline V gene, CDR1 is SGHNT and CDR2 is YENEEA. Here the CDR3 DNA reads TGTGCCAGCAGCTTAGGTCAGGGAGGCAACAATGAGCAGTTCTTC. Amino acid sequence: CASSLGQGGNNEQFF.

The rearrangement links TRBV30 to TRBJ2-3; no firm D call. The length of the CDR3 is 13 residues. Germline CDR1 and CDR2: GTSNPN and SVGIG (reference sequence). Trimming pared 0 bases from V and 2 bases from J, leaving 6 bases between. The DNA of the CDR3 is TGTGCCTGGAGTGTAACCGACACAGATACGCAGTATTTT. Translated: CAWSVTDTDTQYF.

The chain uses TRBV20-1 and TRBJ1-4; a possible D gene is TRBD1 (5 bases). Germline V gene data show CDR1 as DFQATT and CDR2 as SNEGSKA (reference sequence). The CDR3 extends over 11 amino acids. Trimming cost V 8 bases and J 7 bases, with 11 bases left between them. The CDR3 reads CSYRRGEKLFF. The CDR3 DNA follows: TGCAGTTATAGAAGGGGTGAAAAACTGTTTTTT.

The V call is TRBV6-5, the J call TRBJ2-5, with D perhaps matching TRBD1 or TRBD2 (5 bases each). V shed 5 bases and J shed 5 bases, with 18 bases lying between them. The germline CDR1 and CDR2 sequences are MNHEY and SVGAGI. This CDR3 is 15 amino acids long. The CDR3 DNA sequence: TGTGCCAGCAGTCCCTTAAGTGGGGGATGGGAGACCCAGTACTTC. It specifies CASSPLSGGWETQYF.

V is TRBV19 and J is TRBJ1-1, with TRBD1 identical over 8 bases. Trimming at V came to 7 bases and at J to 1 base, leaving 11 bases not matched to a gene. Germline V gene sequence: CDR1 LNHDA, CDR2 SQIVND (reference sequence). CDR3 length: 16 amino acids. CDR3 nucleotides: TGTGCCAGTACGGCGACAGGGGAGATTAGGAACACTGAAGCTTTCTTT. Its translation: CASTATGEIRNTEAFF.

Only one count was recorded for this clone. The chain carries TRBV6-5 and TRBJ1-1; D not certain. Germline loops: CDR1 MNHEY, CDR2 SVGAGI. Trimming shortened V by 2 bases and J by 7 bases, and 11 bases separated the two germline ends. There are 13 residues in the CDR3. CDR3 region: CASSYNPEGEAFF. The DNA for the CDR3 is TGTGCCAGCAGTTACAATCCGGAGGGTGAAGCTTTCTTT.

The rearrangement joins TRBV20-1 to TRBJ1-1; perhaps TRBD1 as D (5 bases). The CDR3 totals 10 residues. Trimming left V 4 bases short and J 7 bases short, with 7 bases between. The germline V gene has CDR1 DFQATT and CDR2 SNEGSKA (reference sequence). The chain's CDR3 is CSATGIEAFF. The CDR3 nucleotides read TGCAGTGCTACAGGGATTGAAGCTTTCTTT.

This chain connects TRBV7-9 to TRBJ2-7; D gene uncertain. In germline, CDR1 is SEHNR, CDR2 FQNEAQ (reference sequence). Trimming took off 2 bases at V and 5 bases at J, with 4 bases between the two ends. The CDR3 totals 11 residues. The CDR3 loop is CASSLWDEQYF. CDR3 sequence (DNA): TGTGCCAGCAGCTTATGGGACGAGCAGTACTTC.